This T cell receptor beta chain derives from a study of identifying expanded T cells in peripheral blood. CDR3 length: 14 residues. The germline V gene encodes CDR1 KGHSH and CDR2 LQKENI. With 4 bases clipped from V and 5 bases from J, the junction kept 5 bases outside the gene matches. Sequenced by immunoSEQ multiplex PCR; TCRdb stores in-frame clones only, minus some. The table shows 95,000 to 100,000 clones, with 70% to 90% occurring only once. The receptor was derived from a person aged 18-69 years in good health. The chain employs TRBV18 and TRBJ1-5, with 7 nucleotides matching TRBD1. Sequenced: blood. The CDR3 spells CASSQQGFDQPQHF. The DNA for the CDR3 is TGTGCCAGCTCACAACAGGGGTTCGATCAGCCCCAGCATTTT.